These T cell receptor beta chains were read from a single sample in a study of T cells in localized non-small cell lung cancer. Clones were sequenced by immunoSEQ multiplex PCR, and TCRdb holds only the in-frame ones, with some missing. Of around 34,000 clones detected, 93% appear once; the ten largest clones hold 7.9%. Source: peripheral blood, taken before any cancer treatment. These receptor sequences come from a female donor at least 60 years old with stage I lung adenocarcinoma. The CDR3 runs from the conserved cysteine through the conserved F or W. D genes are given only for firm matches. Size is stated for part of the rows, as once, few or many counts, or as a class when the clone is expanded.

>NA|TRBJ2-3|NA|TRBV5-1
CASSYGGKADTQYF
TGCGCCAGCAGCTATGGGGGCAAGGCAGATACGCAGTATTTT
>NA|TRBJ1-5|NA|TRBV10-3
CAISEAGDSNQPQHF
TGTGCCATCAGTGAGGCTGGGGATAGCAATCAGCCCCAGCATTTT
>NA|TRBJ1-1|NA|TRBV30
CAWRRTEAFF
TGTGCCTGGCGGCGAACTGAAGCTTTCTTT
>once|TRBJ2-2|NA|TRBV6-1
CASIITQTNTGELFF
TGTGCCAGCATTATCACACAGACGAACACCGGGGAGCTGTTTTTT
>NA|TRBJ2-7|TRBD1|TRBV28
CASSWFYRGPFDEQYF
TGTGCCAGCAGTTGGTTTTACAGGGGGCCCTTCGACGAGCAGTACTTC
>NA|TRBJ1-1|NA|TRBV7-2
CASSPVMHTEAFF
TGTGCCAGCAGCCCAGTTATGCACACTGAAGCTTTCTTT
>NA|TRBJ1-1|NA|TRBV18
CASSPTRGKAEAFF
TGTGCCAGCTCACCAACTAGGGGCAAAGCTGAAGCTTTCTTT
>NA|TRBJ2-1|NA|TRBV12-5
CASASNPGPQAYNEQFF
TGTGCTAGTGCCTCTAATCCGGGTCCTCAGGCCTACAATGAGCAGTTCTTC
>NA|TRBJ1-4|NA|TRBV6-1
CASSASGTARGSEKLFF
TGTGCCAGCAGTGCTTCCGGGACTGCAAGAGGATCTGAAAAACTGTTTTTT
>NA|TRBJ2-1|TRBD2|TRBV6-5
CASSSTSGINEQFF
TGTGCCAGCAGTTCGACTAGCGGGATTAATGAGCAGTTCTTC
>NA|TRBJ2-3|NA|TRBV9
CASSLSTDTQYF
TGTGCCAGCAGCTTAAGCACAGATACGCAGTATTTT
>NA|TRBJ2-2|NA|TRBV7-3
CASSPDGGRVRTGELFF
TGTGCCAGCAGCCCTGACGGGGGGCGCGTTAGGACCGGGGAGCTGTTTTTT
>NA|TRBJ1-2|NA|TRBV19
CASSITASENYGYTF
TGTGCCAGTAGTATCACGGCCTCCGAAAACTATGGCTACACCTTC
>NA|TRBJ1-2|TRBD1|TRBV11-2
CASSTGGGNYGYTF
TGTGCCAGCAGCACAGGGGGCGGAAACTATGGCTACACCTTC
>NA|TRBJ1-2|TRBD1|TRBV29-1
CSVANSGTGETGYTF
TGCAGCGTCGCCAACTCTGGGACAGGGGAGACTGGCTACACCTTC
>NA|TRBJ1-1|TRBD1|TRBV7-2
CASRRWTGKNTEAFF
TGTGCCAGCAGACGGTGGACAGGGAAGAACACTGAAGCTTTCTTT
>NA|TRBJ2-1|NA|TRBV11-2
CASSFRQARSYNEQFF
TGTGCCAGCAGCTTTCGACAGGCCCGCTCCTACAATGAGCAGTTCTTC
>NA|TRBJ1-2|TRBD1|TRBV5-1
CASSHSGTETYGYTF
TGCGCCAGCAGCCACTCCGGGACAGAAACCTATGGCTACACCTTC
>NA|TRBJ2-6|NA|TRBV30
CAWSPGRGVYSGANVLTF
TGTGCCTGGAGCCCTGGGCGGGGCGTTTACTCTGGGGCCAACGTCCTGACTTTC
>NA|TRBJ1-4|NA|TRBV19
CASSIAGTATNEKLFF
TGTGCCAGTAGTATAGCCGGGACGGCTACGAATGAAAAACTGTTTTTT
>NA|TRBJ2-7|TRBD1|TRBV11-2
CASSFGQGSGEQYF
TGTGCCAGCAGCTTCGGACAGGGGTCTGGAGAGCAGTACTTC
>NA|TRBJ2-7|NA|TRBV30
CAWSVRGPYEQYF
TGTGCCTGGAGTGTGCGGGGTCCCTACGAGCAGTACTTC
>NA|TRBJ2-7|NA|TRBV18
CASSPGTSYEQYF
TGTGCCAGCTCACCAGGGACCTCCTACGAGCAGTACTTC
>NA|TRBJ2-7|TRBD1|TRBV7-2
CASSVTTGVRYEQYF
TGTGCCAGCAGCGTAACCACAGGGGTTCGCTACGAGCAGTACTTC
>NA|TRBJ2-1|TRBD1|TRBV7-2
CASSQGARSNNEQFF
TGTGCCAGCAGCCAGGGGGCTAGGTCAAACAATGAGCAGTTCTTC
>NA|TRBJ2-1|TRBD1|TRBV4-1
CASSQDRGRDRIYNEQFF
TGCGCCAGCAGCCAAGATCGGGGGCGGGACAGGATATACAATGAGCAGTTCTTC
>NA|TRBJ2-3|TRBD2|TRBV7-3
CASSLDLAGATDTQYF
TGTGCCAGCAGCCTGGATCTAGCGGGGGCCACAGATACGCAGTATTTT
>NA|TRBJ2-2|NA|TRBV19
CASSIFTSNTGELFF
TGTGCCAGTAGTATTTTCACCTCGAACACCGGGGAGCTGTTTTTT
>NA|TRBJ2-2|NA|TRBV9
CASSVMNTGELFF
TGTGCCAGCAGCGTTATGAACACCGGGGAGCTGTTTTTT
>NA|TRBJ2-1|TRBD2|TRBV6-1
CASSEVAGRKFF
TGTGCCAGCAGTGAAGTAGCGGGACGGAAGTTCTTC
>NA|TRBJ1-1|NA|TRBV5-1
CASSPGGVDTEAFF
TGCGCCAGCAGCCCAGGAGGTGTGGACACTGAAGCTTTCTTT
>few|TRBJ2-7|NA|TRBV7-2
CASSLGRQATYEQYF
TGTGCCAGCAGCTTAGGTCGGCAGGCCACCTACGAGCAGTACTTC
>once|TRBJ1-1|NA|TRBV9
CASSVGGAMNTEAFF
TGTGCCAGCAGCGTAGGGGGCGCGATGAACACTGAAGCTTTCTTT
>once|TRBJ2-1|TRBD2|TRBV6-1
CASRKPSGISNEQFF
TGTGCCAGCAGAAAGCCTAGCGGGATTTCCAATGAGCAGTTCTTC
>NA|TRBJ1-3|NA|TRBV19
CASSLQPPRSGNTIYF
TGTGCCAGTAGTCTCCAACCCCCACGCTCTGGAAACACCATATATTTT
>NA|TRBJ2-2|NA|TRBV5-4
CASSLARGGAGTGELFF
TGTGCCAGCAGCTTGGCCAGAGGGGGGGCCGGGACCGGGGAGCTGTTTTTT
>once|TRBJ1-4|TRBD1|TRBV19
CASKGDRPLFATNEKLFF
TGTGCCAGTAAGGGGGACAGGCCCTTATTTGCAACTAATGAAAAACTGTTTTTT
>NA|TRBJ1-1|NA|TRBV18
CASSPPTGTEAFF
TGTGCCAGCTCACCACCGACGGGCACTGAAGCTTTCTTT
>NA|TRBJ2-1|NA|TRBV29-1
CSVRQRSSYNEQFF
TGCAGCGTTCGACAGAGAAGCTCCTACAATGAGCAGTTCTTC
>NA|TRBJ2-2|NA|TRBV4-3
CASSQAGSGTGELFF
TGCGCCAGCAGCCAAGCAGGGTCCGGAACCGGGGAGCTGTTTTTT
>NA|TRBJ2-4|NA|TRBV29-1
CSVDRDNIQYF
TGCAGCGTTGACAGGGACAACATTCAGTACTTC
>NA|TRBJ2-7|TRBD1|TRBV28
CASSSRRQGNEQYF
TGTGCCAGCAGTTCTAGACGACAGGGCAACGAGCAGTACTTC
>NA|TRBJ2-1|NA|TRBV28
CASNPGRSSYNEQFF
TGTGCCAGCAACCCGGGACGGAGCTCCTACAATGAGCAGTTCTTC
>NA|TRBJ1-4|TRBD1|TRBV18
CASSPPPTGTGVRANEKLFF
TGTGCCAGCTCACCACCGCCAACCGGGACAGGGGTCAGGGCTAATGAAAAACTGTTTTTT